The 31 T cell receptor beta chains presented below share a single source sample, sequenced in a study of shared clonotypes between healthy human individuals. Sequencing was performed with immunoSEQ multiplex PCR; in TCRdb, only in-frame clones are kept and a portion is missing. The data contain about 2 million clones, just under 95% of them singletons. Naive-designated CD8 cells lacked CD45RO, were positively enriched for CCR7, and omitted terminally differentiated effector memory CD45RA+ cells. The source material was naive CD8+ T cells sorted from blood. These receptors were taken from a young man in good health.

On this clone itself: Within the sample, other DNA sequences also encode this same CDR3. CDR3: CASSLDRASTDTQYF. The CDR3 region has the DNA TGCGCCAGCAGCTTGGACAGGGCCAGTACGGATACGCAGTATTTT. The chain carries TRBV5-1 and TRBJ2-3; D possibly corresponds to TRBD1 (6 bases). CDR3 length: 15 residues. The germline CDR1 and CDR2 sequences are SGHRS and YFSETQ. V gave up 0 bases and J gave up 6 bases, with 14 bases separating them.

The chain links TRBV11-2 to TRBJ2-2, with D possibly matching TRBD2 (6 bases). Trimming removed 1 base at V and 5 bases at J, with 14 bases between. Germline loops: CDR1 SGHAT, CDR2 FQNNGV. The CDR3 sequence is 16 residues long. The CDR3 bases are TGTGCCAGCAGCTTAGCGGCGGGGCCGGGAACCGGGGAGCTGTTTTTT. Amino acid sequence: CASSLAAGPGTGELFF.

This CDR3 reads CASSLVGPDPTYEQYF. Written as DNA, the CDR3 is TGTGCCAGCAGCTTAGTGGGCCCCGACCCTACCTACGAGCAGTACTTC. The chain carries TRBV7-2 and TRBJ2-7; D call uncertain. Trimming removed 1 base at V and 2 bases at J, with 15 bases between. The germline V gene has CDR1 SGHTA and CDR2 FQGNSA. This CDR3 comprises 16 residues.

The DNA for the CDR3 is TGCAGTGCTCAAACAGGCTACGAGCAGTACTTC. Its translation is CSAQTGYEQYF. The chain couples TRBV20-1 to TRBJ2-7; TRBD1 is a possible D gene (5 bases). There are 11 residues in the CDR3. Germline V gene sequence: CDR1 DFQATT, CDR2 SNEGSKA (reference sequence). The V and J ends lost 5 bases and 3 bases respectively, with 8 bases between them.

V usage is TRBV7-9 and J usage is TRBJ1-1; TRBD1 agrees at 11 bases. Germline V gene lookup returns CDR1 SEHNR and CDR2 FQNEAQ (reference sequence). This CDR3 region has 15 residues. The junction had 5 bases not matched to a gene; V was cut back by 5 bases and J by 3 bases. The DNA for the CDR3 is TGTGCCAGCAGCCCGGGACAGGGGGTAGACACTGAAGCTTTCTTT. Translated, it gives CASSPGQGVDTEAFF.

The chain joins TRBV5-8 to TRBJ1-2; 9 nucleotides line up with TRBD1. Germline CDR1 and CDR2: SGHTS and YDEGEE. The length of the CDR3 is 13 residues. The trim removed 7 bases at V and 4 bases at J, leaving 5 bases unmatched. The CDR3 loop is CASAGQGGYGYTF. Here the CDR3 DNA reads TGTGCCAGCGCGGGACAGGGCGGCTATGGCTACACCTTC. Combining the CDR3 with reference TRBV5-8 and TRBJ1-2 gives the whole variable domain EAGVTQSPTHLIKTRGQQATLRCSPISGHTSVYWYQQALGLGLQFLLWYDEGEERNRGNFPPRFSGRQFPNYSSELNVNALELEDSALYLCASAGQGGYGYTFGSGTRLTVV.

With respect to this clone: Other nucleotide sequences in the sample specify the same CDR3. The chain has TRBV5-1 and TRBJ2-7; D possibly corresponds to TRBD2 (5 bases). Trimming took off 0 bases at V and 0 bases at J, with 10 bases between the two ends. The CDR3 has 15 amino acids. The germline V gene encodes CDR1 SGHRS and CDR2 YFSETQ. The CDR3 nucleotides are TGCGCCAGCAGCTTGGCCGGGGATTTCTCCTACGAGCAGTACTTC. Translated: CASSLAGDFSYEQYF.

The J gene is TRBJ2-7, the V gene TRBV5-5; the D is unclear. Trimming removed 0 bases at V and 3 bases at J, with 13 bases between. Germline CDR1 reads SGHKS; CDR2 reads YYEKEE (reference sequence). The CDR3 length is 15 residues. The CDR3 DNA reads TGTGCCAGCAGCTTGGCGGCGAGTCAGAGCTACGAGCAGTACTTC. Translated, it gives CASSLAASQSYEQYF.

This chain connects TRBV29-1 to TRBJ2-3, with D hard to call. The V gene lost 5 bases and the J gene lost 3 bases, with 9 bases spanning the gap. This CDR3 comprises 12 residues. CDR1 is SQVTM, CDR2 ANQGSEA, per germline. The CDR3 DNA sequence: TGCAGCGTTTGGTTGGGGACAGATACGCAGTATTTT. Its translation is CSVWLGTDTQYF.

The CDR3 spells CASSRTSVQETQYF. The DNA of the CDR3 is TGTGCCAGCAGTCGGACTAGCGTCCAAGAGACCCAGTACTTC. The rearrangement joins TRBV6-6 to TRBJ2-5, with 9 bases fitting TRBD2. The CDR3 has 14 residues. The V gene end was trimmed by 5 bases and the J gene end by 1 base; junction bases not matched to a gene: 2. Germline CDR1 is MNHNY and CDR2 is SVGAGI (reference sequence).

Here the CDR3 reads CASSLRTGGVLDYEQYF. The DNA for the CDR3 is TGTGCCAGCAGTTTAAGGACAGGGGGGGTTTTAGACTACGAGCAGTACTTC. V is TRBV27 and J is TRBJ2-7; 10 bases fit TRBD1. This CDR3 is 17 amino acids long. Germline trimming cut 2 bases from V and 3 bases from J; bases unmatched to any gene: 10. Germline loops: CDR1 MNHEY, CDR2 SMNVEV (reference sequence).

This chain joins TRBV6-5 and TRBJ1-2, with D possibly TRBD1 on 6 matching bases. This CDR3 has 15 amino acids. Germline-derived CDR1 and CDR2 are MNHEY and SVGAGI. Trimming shortened V by 4 bases and J by 8 bases, and 20 bases separated the two germline ends. CDR3 loop: CASSFTIGQKGGYTF. The CDR3 nucleotides are TGTGCCAGCAGTTTTACGATCGGACAGAAGGGAGGCTACACCTTC.

This chain links TRBV4-1 with TRBJ1-2; no definite D call. The CDR3 sequence is 16 residues long. The germline V gene has CDR1 MGHRA and CDR2 YSYEKL. Trimming left V 0 bases short and J 5 bases short, with 16 bases between. The CDR3 spells CASSQESRVVSYGYTF. CDR3 in DNA: TGCGCCAGCAGCCAAGAGTCTCGGGTCGTTTCTTATGGCTACACCTTC.

The V call is TRBV27, the J call TRBJ2-7; the match to TRBD1 covers 7 bases. This CDR3 region has 14 residues. CDR1 MNHEY and CDR2 SMNVEV come from the germline V gene (reference sequence). V lost 2 bases, J lost 5 bases, and 6 bases stayed unmatched. The CDR3 sequence is CASSLPGGYDEQYF. The CDR3 nucleotides are TGTGCCAGCAGTTTACCAGGGGGTTACGACGAGCAGTACTTC.

This chain joins TRBV6-1 and TRBJ2-1, with a weak D call TRBD1 (5 bases). V was shortened by 1 base and J by 8 bases, with 18 bases between the two germline ends. There are 16 residues in the CDR3. CDR1 and CDR2 from the germline V gene are MNHNS and SASEGT. The CDR3 DNA sequence: TGTGCCAGCAGTGAAGTGCAGGGCCGGCCTCGGGATGAGCAGTTCTTC. This sequence encodes CASSEVQGRPRDEQFF.

The chain joins TRBV28 to TRBJ1-5; D possibly corresponds to TRBD1 (6 bases). The CDR3 has 13 residues. Germline V CDR1 and CDR2: MDHEN, SYDVKM. The V gene lost 10 bases and the J gene lost 6 bases, with 16 bases spanning the gap. CDR3 nucleotides: TGTGCCACCGAGACAGGTCCGGGTCAGCCCCAGCATTTT. Amino acids: CATETGPGQPQHF. The full variable domain, in which reference TRBV28 and TRBJ1-5 provide the parts outside the CDR3, is DVKVTQSSRYLVKRTGEKVFLECVQDMDHENMFWYRQDPGLGLRLIYFSYDVKMKEKGDIPEGYSVSREKKERFSLILESASTNQTSMYLCATETGPGQPQHFGDGTRLSIL.

The rearrangement joins TRBV7-6 to TRBJ1-6; D not certain. The V end was cut by 0 bases, the J end by 0 bases, with 9 bases between. CDR1 is SGHVS, CDR2 FNYEAQ, per germline. This CDR3 region has 17 residues. The CDR3 DNA follows: TGTGCCAGCAGCTTAGCGACGGGTGCCTCCTATAATTCACCCCTCCACTTT. Encoded protein: CASSLATGASYNSPLHF.

CDR3 sequence: CAHTLGVSNTEAFF. The DNA of the CDR3 is TGTGCCCACACCCTGGGGGTCTCGAACACTGAAGCTTTCTTT. The chain has TRBV30 and TRBJ1-1; D is perhaps TRBD1 (5 bases). The length of the CDR3 is 14 residues. Germline V gene sequence: CDR1 GTSNPN, CDR2 SVGIG (reference sequence). V lost 8 bases and J 1 base, leaving 17 bases between the germline ends. The full variable domain, in which reference TRBV30 and TRBJ1-1 provide the parts outside the CDR3, is SQTIHQWPATLVQPVGSPLSLECTVEGTSNPNLYWYRQAAGRGLQLLFYSVGIGQISSEVPQNLSASRPQDRQFILSSKKLLLSDSGFYLCAHTLGVSNTEAFFGQGTRLTVV.

This sequence joins TRBV4-3 and TRBJ2-1, with a possible D match to TRBD2 (6 bases). The CDR3 is 15 residues long. In germline, CDR1 is LGHNA, CDR2 YSLEER. V was trimmed by 0 bases and J by 6 bases, leaving 12 bases between them. The CDR3 DNA follows: TGCGCCAGCAGCCAAGATGGGGGGTGGGGCAATGAGCAGTTCTTC. Protein product: CASSQDGGWGNEQFF.

This rearrangement joins TRBV27 to TRBJ2-3, with D possibly matching TRBD1 (6 bases). The V gene's germline CDR1 is MNHEY and CDR2 SMNVEV (reference sequence). With 5 bases removed from V and 4 bases from J, the gap between germline ends came to 10 bases. CDR3 length equals 13 residues. CDR3 residues: CASSTGFPDTQYF. CDR3 bases: TGTGCCAGCAGTACAGGGTTCCCAGATACGCAGTATTTT.

On this clone: The sample carries other DNA sequences with the same CDR3. The chain employs TRBV5-6 and TRBJ2-1; TRBD2 might be the D (5 bases). V was shortened by 0 bases and J by 8 bases, with 12 bases between the two germline ends. The germline gives CDR1 SGHDT, CDR2 YYEEEE. The CDR3 totals 14 residues. In DNA, the CDR3 is TGTGCCAGCAGCTTGGGGCTAGCAAGCGATGAGCAGTTCTTC. Translated, it gives CASSLGLASDEQFF.

This clone was detected once. The chain uses TRBV5-1 and TRBJ1-1; D not resolved. Germline CDR1 is SGHRS and CDR2 is YFSETQ. Between the trimmed V and J ends, which lost 3 bases and 0 bases, there was a span of 9 bases. CDR3 size: 14 residues. The CDR3 loop is CASSWETLNTEAFF. The CDR3 DNA is TGCGCCAGCAGCTGGGAGACACTGAACACTGAAGCTTTCTTT.

The gene calls are TRBV10-2 and TRBJ2-1, with unresolved D. CDR1 is WSHSY and CDR2 is SAAADI in the germline V gene. This CDR3 has 11 residues. Deletions cut 2 bases from V and 10 bases from J, with 6 bases between. The CDR3 is CASSEGWEQFF. CDR3 nucleotide sequence: TGCGCCAGCAGTGAGGGGTGGGAGCAGTTCTTC.

This chain uses TRBV27 with TRBJ2-7, with 8 bases fitting TRBD1. The V gene end was trimmed by 6 bases and the J gene end by 5 bases; junction bases not matched to a gene: 9. CDR1 and CDR2 from the germline V gene are MNHEY and SMNVEV (reference sequence). The CDR3 runs to 14 residues. DNA for the CDR3: TGTGCCAGCAGGGTACAGGGGGTGCCCCACGAGCAGTACTTC. Translated, it gives CASRVQGVPHEQYF.

This clone has only one observation. The chain couples TRBV30 to TRBJ1-5; the match to TRBD1 covers 9 bases. The length of the CDR3 is 15 residues. V trimming: 5 bases; J trimming: 5 bases; junction bases outside the gene matches: 10. Germline V CDR1 and CDR2: GTSNPN, SVGIG (reference sequence). CDR3 loop: CAWSYWTGDDQPQHF. The DNA of the CDR3 is TGTGCCTGGTCTTACTGGACAGGGGATGATCAGCCCCAGCATTTT.

The chain employs TRBV19 and TRBJ2-2; D gene uncertain. The CDR3 spans 17 residues. Germline values: CDR1 LNHDA, CDR2 SQIVND (reference sequence). V was shortened by 0 bases and J by 0 bases, with 11 bases between the two germline ends. CDR3 region: CASSIDLDMANTGELFF. CDR3 sequence (DNA): TGTGCCAGTAGTATAGATCTTGATATGGCGAACACCGGGGAGCTGTTTTTT.

V and J are TRBV2 and TRBJ2-3, with D possibly being TRBD2 (5 bases). The CDR3 runs to 15 residues. Trimming removed 4 bases from V and 2 bases from J, with 13 bases in between. In germline, CDR1 is SNHLY, CDR2 FYNNEI. CDR3 amino acids: CASSGEQRITDTQYF. In DNA, the CDR3 is TGTGCCAGCAGTGGGGAACAGCGGATCACAGATACGCAGTATTTT.

This clone was seen once. V and J are TRBV6-5 and TRBJ2-1; D remains ambiguous. The length of the CDR3 is 14 residues. CDR1 and CDR2 (germline): MNHEY, SVGAGI. With 4 bases removed from V and 3 bases from J, the gap between germline ends came to 10 bases. CDR3 region: CASSSLNNYNEQFF. CDR3 DNA sequence: TGTGCCAGCAGTTCCCTCAATAACTACAATGAGCAGTTCTTC.

The rearrangement uses TRBV18 and TRBJ2-7; 8 bases agree with TRBD1. The CDR3 extends over 14 amino acids. Germline values: CDR1 KGHSH, CDR2 LQKENI. V shed 3 bases, J shed 6 bases, and the junction held 7 bases outside the gene matches. The CDR3 here is CASSPSSDRVEQYF. As DNA, the CDR3 is TGTGCCAGCTCACCGTCCTCGGACAGGGTCGAGCAGTACTTC.

The V call is TRBV2, the J call TRBJ1-1; D remains ambiguous. V lost 6 bases and J lost 2, with 7 bases in between. The CDR3 extends over 12 amino acids. Germline-derived CDR1 and CDR2 are SNHLY and FYNNEI. The CDR3 nucleotides read TGTGCCAGCAGGCCCGGAAACACTGAAGCTTTCTTT. Its translation: CASRPGNTEAFF. The complete variable domain, with remaining parts taken from reference TRBV2 and TRBJ1-1, reads EPEVTQTPSHQVTQMGQEVILRCVPISNHLYFYWYRQILGQKVEFLVSFYNNEISEKSEIFDDQFSVERPDGSNFTLKIRSTKLEDSAMYFCASRPGNTEAFFGQGTRLTVV.

The chain joins TRBV7-9 to TRBJ1-2, with 7 bases lining up with TRBD1. The CDR3 has 15 residues. V lost 4 bases, J lost 4 bases, and 9 bases stayed unmatched. Per germline, CDR1 SEHNR and CDR2 FQNEAQ (reference sequence). CDR3 residues: CASSSSGQPFYGYTF. The CDR3, as DNA: TGTGCCAGCAGCTCATCGGGACAGCCCTTCTATGGCTACACCTTC.